A single sample is the source of the 10 T cell receptor beta chains below, sequenced in a study of control samples from healthy donors and cancer patients. Only in-frame clones appear in the TCRdb table, and some are missing; sequencing was by immunoSEQ multiplex PCR. Here the sample spans hundreds of thousands of clones, 80% to 95% being singletons. The sequencing input was PBMCs. These receptors originate from a man between 40 and 49 years old with head and neck cancer.

The genes are TRBV7-2 and TRBJ1-5, with a possible D match to TRBD1 (5 bases). V dropped 3 bases and J dropped 6 bases, with 12 bases sitting between them. Germline CDR1 and CDR2: SGHTA and FQGNSA. CDR3 length: 14 amino acids. CDR3: CASSFDGGSQPQHF. Here the CDR3 DNA reads TGTGCCAGCAGCTTCGACGGGGGGAGTCAGCCCCAGCATTTT.

The gene calls are TRBV2 and TRBJ2-2, with D tentatively TRBD2 (5 bases). This CDR3 region has 14 residues. Trimming took off 7 bases at V and 4 bases at J, with 13 bases between the two ends. CDR1 and CDR2 (germline): SNHLY, FYNNEI. The CDR3 spells CASKREIFTGELFF. CDR3 in DNA: TGTGCCAGCAAAAGGGAGATTTTCACCGGGGAGCTGTTTTTT.

The CDR3 here is CASRSLGTEAFF. CDR3 nucleotides: TGTGCCAGCAGGTCTCTGGGAACTGAAGCTTTCTTT. This sequence joins TRBV5-5 and TRBJ1-1; D ambiguous. Trimming removed 5 bases at V and 5 bases at J, with 10 bases between. CDR1 is SGHKS and CDR2 is YYEKEE in the germline V gene (reference sequence). The CDR3 spans 12 residues.

J is TRBJ2-7 and V is TRBV30, with D unresolved. Germline values: CDR1 GTSNPN, CDR2 SVGIG (reference sequence). This CDR3 region has 11 residues. The V end was cut by 8 bases, the J end by 5 bases, with 13 bases between. The CDR3 region has the DNA TGTGCCCACACCGGGTCTCACGAGCAGTACTTC. As protein: CAHTGSHEQYF.

The rearrangement links TRBV7-3 to TRBJ1-2; no firm D call. The V gene's germline CDR1 is SGHTA and CDR2 FQGTGA. This CDR3 spans 14 amino acids. With 3 bases removed from V and 5 bases from J, the gap between germline ends came to 13 bases. CDR3 in amino acids: CASSFEGTSYGYTF. CDR3 DNA: TGTGCCAGCAGCTTTGAGGGAACATCATATGGCTACACCTTC.

In its sample, this clone was seen a few times. The chain joins TRBV4-1 to TRBJ1-2; possible D gene TRBD1, 5 bases. The CDR3 covers 14 residues. The ends were cut back, 0 bases at V and 4 bases at J, with 9 bases in the middle. CDR1 is MGHRA and CDR2 is YSYEKL in the germline V gene. The CDR3 region has the DNA TGCGCCAGCAGCCAAGATGAGGGGATCTATGGCTACACCTTC. Its protein product is CASSQDEGIYGYTF.

The rearrangement links TRBV11-3 to TRBJ2-3; 8 bases match TRBD1. Germline values: CDR1 SGHNT, CDR2 YENEEA. Germline trimming cut 1 base from V and 5 bases from J; bases unmatched to any gene: 8. This CDR3 is 16 amino acids long. The CDR3 sequence is CASSLGNSGGEDTQYF. CDR3 DNA: TGTGCCAGCAGCTTAGGGAATTCAGGGGGCGAAGATACGCAGTATTTT.

The V call is TRBV28, the J call TRBJ2-7; 8 positions agree with TRBD2. The CDR3 sequence is 15 residues long. Germline V CDR1 and CDR2: MDHEN, SYDVKM. With V trimmed by 2 bases and J by 8 bases, 11 bases remained unmatched. The CDR3 DNA sequence: TGTGCCAGCAGTTTAACGGGGACTAGTCGGATCAAGCAGTACTTC. This gives the protein CASSLTGTSRIKQYF. Together with reference TRBV28 and TRBJ2-7, the CDR3 gives the full variable domain: DVKVTQSSRYLVKRTGEKVFLECVQDMDHENMFWYRQDPGLGLRLIYFSYDVKMKEKGDIPEGYSVSREKKERFSLILESASTNQTSMYLCASSLTGTSRIKQYFGPGTRLTVT.

The chain links TRBV4-1 to TRBJ1-5, with a tentative D call TRBD1 (5 bases). The V and J ends lost 1 base and 0 bases respectively, with 13 bases between them. Germline CDR1 and CDR2: MGHRA and YSYEKL. The CDR3 is made up of 17 amino acids. The CDR3 bases are TGCGCCAGCAGCCAAGTGGGGGGGGGTTATAGCAATCAGCCCCAGCATTTT. Amino acids: CASSQVGGGYSNQPQHF.

V and J are TRBV20-1 and TRBJ2-1, with D perhaps being TRBD1 or TRBD2 (5 bases each). Trimming took off 3 bases at V and 12 bases at J, with 18 bases between the two ends. This CDR3 is 13 amino acids long. Per the germline V gene, CDR1 is DFQATT and CDR2 is SNEGSKA (reference sequence). CDR3 DNA sequence: TGCAGTGCTAGTAAATATGAGGGGAAGGGGCAGTTCTTC. The encoded protein is CSASKYEGKGQFF.